The present TCR beta chain was sequenced within a study of memory B cells and T cells in multiple sclerosis. V gave up 1 base and J gave up 1 base; unmatched junction bases: 7. Germline V lookup: CDR1 GTSNPN, CDR2 SVGIG (reference sequence). This CDR3 has 16 residues. Data came from immunoSEQ multiplex PCR; TCRdb stores just in-frame clones and leaves some out. The sample has 13,000 to 15,000 clones, approximately 69% seen once. General study results and limits: Compartments had unequal clone-set sizes, affecting shared clonotype counts.

Turning to this clone: The antigen is undetermined.

This receptor was identified in a human donor with multiple sclerosis. This chain connects TRBV30 to TRBJ1-5; 7 bases are a match to TRBD1. Sequencing input: memory (CD45RO+) CD4+ T cells from blood. The CDR3 DNA reads TGTGCCTGGAGTGCCGAGACAGGGCGAAGCAATCAGCCCCAGCATTTT. Translating it yields CAWSAETGRSNQPQHF.